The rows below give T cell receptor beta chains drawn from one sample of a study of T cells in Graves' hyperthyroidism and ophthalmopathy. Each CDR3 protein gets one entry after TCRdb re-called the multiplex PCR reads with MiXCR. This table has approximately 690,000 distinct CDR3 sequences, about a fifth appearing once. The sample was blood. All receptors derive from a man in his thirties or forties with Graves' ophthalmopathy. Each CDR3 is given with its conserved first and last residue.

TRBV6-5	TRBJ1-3	CASSYSGGGYGNTIYF
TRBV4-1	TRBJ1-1	CASSPRQVGKTEAFF
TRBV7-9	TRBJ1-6	CASSLVSGPDSPLHF
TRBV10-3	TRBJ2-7	CAISEPGGTTNKQYF
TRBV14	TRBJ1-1	CASSPDRVYAFF
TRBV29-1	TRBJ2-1	CSALFGGRGNEQFF
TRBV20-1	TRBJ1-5	CSARDGTFSNQPQHF
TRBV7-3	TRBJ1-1	CASSPINPDEGGRMNTEAFF
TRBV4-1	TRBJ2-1	CASSQGQGGNYEQFF
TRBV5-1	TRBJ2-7	CASSLASIAGGGVYEQYF
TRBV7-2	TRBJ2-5	CASSLFVRGRETQYF
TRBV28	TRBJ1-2	CASREGSDYGYTF
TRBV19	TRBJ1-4	CASSIQGGETNEKLFF